Below are 30 T cell receptor beta chains sequenced from a single sample in a study of CD8 T cells in Susac syndrome. The authors reverse transcribed about 0.5 to 1 ug RNA with random hexamers. One entry per CDR3 protein results from TCRdb running MiXCR on the immunoSEQ multiplex PCR reads. Altogether roughly 140,000 distinct CDR3 sequences are present, just under 97% being singletons, with the ten largest covering 0.15%. Sample: CD8+ T cells from PBMCs. Receptors originate from a human donor with multiple sclerosis.

V usage is TRBV4-1 and J usage is TRBJ2-1; no reliable D call. V lost 0 bases and J lost 0, with 15 bases in between. This CDR3 contains 18 residues. Germline V gene lookup returns CDR1 MGHRA and CDR2 YSYEKL. The CDR3 coding sequence is TGCGCCAGCAGCCAAGATCTTAGGTCGCTAGGCTCCTACAATGAGCAGTTCTTC. Protein: CASSQDLRSLGSYNEQFF.

The genes are TRBV27 and TRBJ2-3; D possibly corresponds to TRBD2 (5 bases). The CDR3 loop spans 13 amino acids. Deletions cut 8 bases from V and 6 bases from J, with 15 bases between. Germline values: CDR1 MNHEY, CDR2 SMNVEV (reference sequence). CDR3 in amino acids: CASWSSFSDTQYF. The CDR3 DNA is TGTGCCAGCTGGTCTAGCTTCTCGGATACGCAGTATTTT.

The chain combines TRBV5-6 with TRBJ1-5; D gene unclear. The V end was cut by 1 base, the J end by 3 bases, with 8 bases between. This CDR3 region has 14 residues. Germline assignment: CDR1 SGHDT and CDR2 YYEEEE. CDR3: CASSLWALNQPQHF. Written as DNA, the CDR3 is TGTGCCAGCAGCTTGTGGGCTCTCAATCAGCCCCAGCATTTT.

This clonotype was recorded once. This sequence joins TRBV15 and TRBJ2-7; D is unclear. From germline, CDR1 is LNHNV and CDR2 YYDKDF (reference sequence). The CDR3 has 13 residues. V gave up 0 bases and J gave up 5 bases, with 8 bases separating them. The CDR3: CATSRDQGNEQYF. Here the CDR3 DNA reads TGTGCCACCAGCAGAGATCAAGGGAACGAGCAGTACTTC.

The rearrangement joins TRBV5-6 to TRBJ2-7; a weak D match, TRBD1 (5 bases). Trimming removed 2 bases at V and 5 bases at J, with 11 bases between. The germline V gene encodes CDR1 SGHDT and CDR2 YYEEEE. The CDR3 extends over 13 amino acids. CDR3 region: CASSLTGMDEQYF. The DNA for the CDR3 is TGTGCCAGCAGCTTAACAGGAATGGACGAGCAGTACTTC.

This clonotype was detected only once. The chain couples TRBV7-3 to TRBJ2-7; 9 nucleotides align to TRBD1. The germline V gene encodes CDR1 SGHTA and CDR2 FQGTGA. V trimming: 4 bases; J trimming: 2 bases; junction bases outside the gene matches: 3. This CDR3 region has 14 residues. The CDR3 spells CASSSDRGPYEQYF. CDR3 nucleotides: TGTGCCAGCAGCTCGGACAGGGGACCCTACGAGCAGTACTTC.

The chain uses TRBV7-2 and TRBJ1-1; no reliable D call. This CDR3 contains 13 residues. Germline V gives CDR1 SGHTA, CDR2 FQGNSA. Deletions cut 7 bases from V and 3 bases from J, with 12 bases between. For the CDR3, the DNA is TGTGCCAGCACCTTGGCCCCTTACACTGAAGCTTTCTTT. It specifies CASTLAPYTEAFF. Drawing the rest from reference TRBV7-2 and TRBJ1-1, the complete variable domain is GAGVSQSPSNKVTEKGKDVELRCDPISGHTALYWYRQSLGQGLEFLIYFQGNSAPDKSGLPSDRFSAERTGGSVSTLTIQRTQQEDSAVYLCASTLAPYTEAFFGQGTRLTVV.

V and J are TRBV2 and TRBJ1-1; D is unclear. The CDR3 spans 15 residues. Trimming took 1 base from V and 4 from J, leaving 13 bases between them. The germline V gene encodes CDR1 SNHLY and CDR2 FYNNEI. The CDR3 is CASSEGDGPLTEAFF. The CDR3 bases are TGTGCCAGCAGTGAAGGAGACGGGCCCCTCACTGAAGCTTTCTTT.

The V gene is TRBV6-5, the J gene TRBJ2-7, with D tentatively TRBD1 or TRBD2 (5 bases each). This CDR3 is built from 16 residues. The germline CDR1 and CDR2 sequences are MNHEY and SVGAGI. V shed 0 bases and J shed 2 bases, with 14 bases lying between them. This CDR3 is CASSYSAGTVTYEQYF. CDR3 in DNA: TGTGCCAGCAGTTACTCCGCCGGGACGGTCACCTACGAGCAGTACTTC.

The V call is TRBV14, the J call TRBJ2-1; possible D gene TRBD1, 6 bases. CDR1 SGHDN and CDR2 FVKESK come from the germline V gene. This CDR3 is 15 amino acids long. Trimming took off 5 bases at V and 8 bases at J, with 19 bases between the two ends. Here the CDR3 reads CASSYRVRDTDEQFF. In DNA, the CDR3 is TGTGCCAGCAGCTACCGGGTTCGGGACACCGATGAGCAGTTCTTC. The complete variable domain, with remaining parts taken from reference TRBV14 and TRBJ2-1, reads EAGVTQFPSHSVIEKGQTVTLRCDPISGHDNLYWYRRVMGKEIKFLLHFVKESKQDESGMPNNRFLAERTGGTYSTLKVQPAELEDSGVYFCASSYRVRDTDEQFFGPGTRLTVL.

The chain uses TRBV29-1 and TRBJ1-6, with D unresolved. The CDR3 length is 12 residues. Looked up from germline, CDR1 is SQVTM and CDR2 is ANQGSEA. V lost 4 bases and J lost 10, with 11 bases in between. In DNA form, the CDR3 reads TGCAGCGTTGGGATAGATGGGTCACCCCTCCACTTT. Protein product: CSVGIDGSPLHF. Together with reference TRBV29-1 and TRBJ1-6, the CDR3 gives the full variable domain: SAVISQKPSRDICQRGTSLTIQCQVDSQVTMMFWYRQQPGQSLTLIATANQGSEATYESGFVIDKFPISRPNLTFSTLTVSNMSPEDSSIYLCSVGIDGSPLHFGNGTRLTVT.

The chain recombines TRBV7-6 with TRBJ2-1, with D possibly TRBD2 on 5 matching bases. The V gene lost 4 bases and the J gene lost 0 bases, with 13 bases spanning the gap. Germline V gene data show CDR1 as SGHVS and CDR2 as FNYEAQ. CDR3 length equals 16 residues. The CDR3 sequence: CASSYQAANSYNEQFF. As DNA, the CDR3 is TGTGCCAGCAGCTACCAAGCGGCTAACTCCTACAATGAGCAGTTCTTC.

The chain uses TRBV2 and TRBJ1-5, with 9 bases fitting TRBD1. The CDR3 covers 15 residues. V dropped 3 bases and J dropped 7; count of bases not matched to a gene: 7. Germline V lookup: CDR1 SNHLY, CDR2 FYNNEI. The CDR3 is CASSDPGQGGQPQHF. As DNA, the CDR3 is TGTGCCAGCAGTGATCCGGGACAGGGTGGCCAGCCCCAGCATTTT.

The V and J genes are TRBV9 and TRBJ1-2; TRBD1 is a possible D gene (5 bases). The CDR3 covers 16 residues. Germline lookup yields CDR1 SGDLS and CDR2 YYNGEE. Trimming left V 3 bases short and J 10 bases short, with 25 bases between. CDR3 sequence reads: CASSADPAGGIDAYTF. CDR3 bases: TGTGCCAGCAGCGCAGACCCTGCCGGGGGGATCGATGCCTACACCTTC.

The chain links TRBV3-1 to TRBJ2-1; TRBD2 might be the D (6 bases). Germline assignment: CDR1 LGHDT and CDR2 YNNKEL (reference sequence). CDR3 length: 14 amino acids. Trimming stripped 5 bases from V and 2 bases from J, with 10 bases between. The DNA of the CDR3 is TGTGCCAGCAGCTCCCGACTAGCCTACAATGAGCAGTTCTTC. Translated: CASSSRLAYNEQFF.

This chain links TRBV4-1 with TRBJ2-5, with D perhaps given as TRBD1 or TRBD2 (5 bases each). Germline V lookup: CDR1 MGHRA, CDR2 YSYEKL. The CDR3 runs 16 residues. The V and J ends lost 2 bases and 2 bases respectively, with 15 bases between them. CDR3 coding DNA: TGCGCCAGCAGCCAAATGCCCCGGGACCCACAAGAGACCCAGTACTTC. Its protein product is CASSQMPRDPQETQYF.

CDR3 region: CASGPDAADTEAFF. The CDR3 bases are TGTGCTAGTGGTCCCGATGCAGCAGACACTGAAGCTTTCTTT. The V call is TRBV12-5, the J call TRBJ1-1; no reliable D call. The CDR3 sequence is 14 residues long. The V end lost 5 bases, the J end lost 3 bases, and 13 bases lay between the germline ends. Germline-derived CDR1 and CDR2 are LGHNT and FRNRAP. The variable domain in full, completed from reference TRBV12-5 and TRBJ1-1, reads DARVTQTPRHKVTEMGQEVTMRCQPILGHNTVFWYRQTMMQGLELLAYFRNRAPLDDSGMPKDRFSAEMPDATLATLKIQPSEPRDSAVYFCASGPDAADTEAFFGQGTRLTVV.

The J gene is TRBJ1-1, the V gene TRBV4-2, with 8 bases aligning to TRBD1. Germline lookup yields CDR1 LGHNA and CDR2 YNFKEQ. With V trimmed by 4 bases and J by 1 base, 2 bases remained unmatched. This CDR3 has 14 residues. This CDR3 is CASSRGQGNTEAFF. The DNA for the CDR3 is TGTGCCAGCAGCCGCGGACAGGGGAACACTGAAGCTTTCTTT.

As DNA, the CDR3 is TGTGCCAGCAGCCCTCTCCGGGACAATGAGCAGTTCTTC. Residues: CASSPLRDNEQFF. This chain connects TRBV7-9 to TRBJ2-1; D unresolved. Trimming removed 5 bases at V and 5 bases at J, with 10 bases between. CDR3 length: 13 residues. Germline V lookup: CDR1 SEHNR, CDR2 FQNEAQ (reference sequence).

This rearrangement joins TRBV2 to TRBJ2-1; no definite D call. Per germline, CDR1 SNHLY and CDR2 FYNNEI. The CDR3 loop spans 13 amino acids. Trimming removed 0 bases at V and 9 bases at J, with 9 bases between. CDR3 sequence reads: CASSEAPGFEQFF. CDR3 in DNA: TGTGCCAGCAGTGAAGCGCCGGGTTTTGAGCAGTTCTTC.

The chain combines TRBV14 with TRBJ2-3; no firm D call. Trimming removed 4 bases from V and 3 bases from J, with 17 bases in between. Per germline, CDR1 SGHDN and CDR2 FVKESK. The CDR3 consists of 16 residues. CDR3 loop: CASSLAVAFVTDTQYF. The CDR3 nucleotides read TGTGCCAGCAGCCTTGCCGTGGCGTTTGTGACAGATACGCAGTATTTT.

V usage is TRBV9 and J usage is TRBJ1-1; no definite D call. CDR3 size: 13 residues. Germline-derived CDR1 and CDR2 are SGDLS and YYNGEE. Trimming removed 3 bases at V and 1 base at J, with 7 bases between. In nucleotides, the CDR3 is TGTGCCAGCAGCGGGTCAACGAACACTGAAGCTTTCTTT. It codes for CASSGSTNTEAFF.

This clonotype occurred once. This chain uses TRBV10-3 with TRBJ2-1; D not resolved. Germline V CDR1 and CDR2: ENHRY, SYGVKD. The CDR3 is 16 amino acids. V was clipped by 2 bases and J by 2 bases, with 13 bases between them. The CDR3 DNA reads TGTGCCATCAGTGAGGGGCAGTCTTTCCCCTACAATGAGCAGTTCTTC. This codes for CAISEGQSFPYNEQFF.

This chain links TRBV11-2 with TRBJ2-1; 8 bases line up with TRBD1. This CDR3 has 14 residues. Germline V CDR1 and CDR2: SGHAT, FQNNGV. Trimming cost V 0 bases and J 9 bases; bases outside gene matches: 4. CDR3 residues: CASSLDQGALEQFF. The CDR3 DNA is TGTGCCAGCAGCTTAGATCAGGGGGCCCTTGAGCAGTTCTTC.

The chain joins TRBV30 to TRBJ2-5; weak D call: TRBD2 (6 bases). V was shortened by 3 bases and J by 0 bases, with 14 bases between the two germline ends. This CDR3 contains 15 residues. Germline V gene data show CDR1 as GTSNPN and CDR2 as SVGIG (reference sequence). As DNA, the CDR3 is TGTGCCTGGAGCTTACGGGGGTATGACCAAGAGACCCAGTACTTC. This translates into CAWSLRGYDQETQYF.

This chain connects TRBV30 to TRBJ2-7; TRBD2 matches at 7 bases. This CDR3 is 13 amino acids long. CDR1 GTSNPN and CDR2 SVGIG come from the germline V gene (reference sequence). CDR3 sequence (DNA): TGTGCTGGGGTGTTTAGGGGACTACGCGAGCAGTACTTC. Its translation is CAGVFRGLREQYF. Looking up the rest from reference TRBV30 and TRBJ2-7 gives the full variable domain: SQTIHQWPATLVQPVGSPLSLECTVEGTSNPNLYWYRQAAGRGLQLLFYSVGIGQISSEVPQNLSASRPQDRQFILSSKKLLLSDSGFYLCAGVFRGLREQYFGPGTRLTVT.

This clonotype showed up just once. The CDR3 spells CASSPTGIYEQYF. The DNA of the CDR3 is TGTGCCAGCAGTCCGACAGGTATCTACGAGCAGTACTTC. This rearrangement joins TRBV12-3 or TRBV12-4 to TRBJ2-7; D might be TRBD1 (6 bases). V shed 5 bases and J shed 3 bases, with 11 bases lying between them. CDR3 length: 13 amino acids.

The V call is TRBV7-9, the J call TRBJ2-1; D unclear. CDR1 is SEHNR and CDR2 is FQNEAQ in the germline V gene (reference sequence). The CDR3 loop spans 10 amino acids. Trimming removed 9 bases at V and 8 bases at J, with 8 bases between. The chain's CDR3 is CASRPDEQFF. The CDR3 DNA reads as TGTGCCAGTAGACCGGATGAGCAGTTCTTC.

The V gene is TRBV20-1, the J gene TRBJ2-4, with D perhaps matching TRBD1 or TRBD2 (5 bases each). Trimming shortened V by 5 bases and J by 7 bases, and 27 bases separated the two germline ends. The CDR3 runs 17 residues. CDR1 is DFQATT and CDR2 is SNEGSKA in the germline V gene (reference sequence). The CDR3 sequence: CSARAPGGPLLRNIQYF. The CDR3 nucleotides read TGCAGTGCTCGAGCCCCTGGGGGACCCCTCCTGAGGAACATTCAGTACTTC.

The genes are TRBV15 and TRBJ1-5; D is unclear. From germline, CDR1 is LNHNV and CDR2 YYDKDF (reference sequence). This CDR3 is 15 amino acids long. Trimming removed 1 base from V and 3 bases from J, with 10 bases in between. This CDR3 is CATSRVLGNNQPQHF. The CDR3 DNA reads as TGTGCCACCAGCAGAGTGTTGGGAAACAATCAGCCCCAGCATTTT.